The source of this T cell receptor (beta chain) is a study of blood T cell repertoires in COVID-19. Study in general: Samples representing acute and convalescent COVID-19 were sourced from the United States, Italy and Spain.

Source study methods: Estimation of nucleated cell counts relied on the amplification of reference gene primers. The protocol was immunoSEQ multiplex PCR, while the TCRdb copy is restricted to in-frame clones and leaves out a portion. D and trimming come from the DNA, and the V and J calls and clone size come from that table. The data show 270,000 or so clones, 85% seen once. Note on this clone: Other DNA sequences of this sample code for an identical CDR3.

The specimen was peripheral blood. The origin of this receptor is a human donor in a cohort sampled during active COVID-19.

The CDR3 DNA reads TGTGCCAGCAGCCTGAGCGGGAGCGCCTACAATGAGCAGTTCTTC. Protein product: CASSLSGSAYNEQFF. The V gene is TRBV7-2, the J gene TRBJ2-1; 8 bases line up with TRBD2. The ends lost 5 bases at V and 2 bases at J; junction bases unmatched: 5. The germline V gene encodes CDR1 SGHTA and CDR2 FQGNSA. This CDR3 has 15 amino acids.